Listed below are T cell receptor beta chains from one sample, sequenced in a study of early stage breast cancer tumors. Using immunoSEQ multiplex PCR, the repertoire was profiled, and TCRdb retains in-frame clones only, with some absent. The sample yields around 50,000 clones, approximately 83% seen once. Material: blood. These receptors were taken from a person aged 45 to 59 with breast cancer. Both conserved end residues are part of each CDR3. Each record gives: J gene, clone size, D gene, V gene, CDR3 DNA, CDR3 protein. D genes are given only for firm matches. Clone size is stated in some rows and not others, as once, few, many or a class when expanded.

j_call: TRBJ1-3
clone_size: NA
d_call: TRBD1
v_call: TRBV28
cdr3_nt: TGTGCCAGCAGGCCAGGGGGGGCTGGAAACACCATATATTTT
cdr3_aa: CASRPGGAGNTIYF

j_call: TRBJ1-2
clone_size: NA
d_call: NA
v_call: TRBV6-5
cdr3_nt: TGTGCCAGCAGTTACTCGATAGGGAACTATGGCTACACCTTC
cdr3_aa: CASSYSIGNYGYTF

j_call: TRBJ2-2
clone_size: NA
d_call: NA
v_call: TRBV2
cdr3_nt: TGTGCCAGTACTCCCGGGACTTCCTACACCGGGGAGCTGTTTTTT
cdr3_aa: CASTPGTSYTGELFF

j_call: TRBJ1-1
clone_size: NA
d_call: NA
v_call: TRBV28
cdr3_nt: TGTGCCAGCAGTTCGAACACTGAAGCTTTCTTT
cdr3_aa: CASSSNTEAFF

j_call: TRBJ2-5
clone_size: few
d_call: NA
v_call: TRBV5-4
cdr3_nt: TGTGCCAGCAGCTTTACGGGAGAAGAGACCCAGTACTTC
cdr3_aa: CASSFTGEETQYF

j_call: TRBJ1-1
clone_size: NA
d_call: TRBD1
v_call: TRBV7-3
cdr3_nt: TGTGCCAGCAGCTTAAGACAGGGGGCTACTGAAGCTTTCTTT
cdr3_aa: CASSLRQGATEAFF

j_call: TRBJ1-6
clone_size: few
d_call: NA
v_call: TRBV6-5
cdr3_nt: TGTGCCAGCAGCCGGGGTGGGGGGGCCCGATCACCCCTCCACTTT
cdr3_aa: CASSRGGGARSPLHF

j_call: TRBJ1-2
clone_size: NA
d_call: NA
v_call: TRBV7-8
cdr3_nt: TGTGCCAGCAGCTTAGTGGCAGGGCTTGGCTACACCTTC
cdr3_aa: CASSLVAGLGYTF

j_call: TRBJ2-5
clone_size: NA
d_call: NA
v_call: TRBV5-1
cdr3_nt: TGCGCCAGCACCCGGGACGGAAACCAAGAGACCCAGTACTTC
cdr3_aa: CASTRDGNQETQYF

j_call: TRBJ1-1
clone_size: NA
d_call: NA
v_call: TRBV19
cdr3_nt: TGTGCCACTGGGGGATTTCTGAACACTGAAGCTTTCTTT
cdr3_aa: CATGGFLNTEAFF

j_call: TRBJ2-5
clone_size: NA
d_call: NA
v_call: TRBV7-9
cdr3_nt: TGTGCCAGCAGTTTGACCGAAAAGACCCAGTACTTC
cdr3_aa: CASSLTEKTQYF